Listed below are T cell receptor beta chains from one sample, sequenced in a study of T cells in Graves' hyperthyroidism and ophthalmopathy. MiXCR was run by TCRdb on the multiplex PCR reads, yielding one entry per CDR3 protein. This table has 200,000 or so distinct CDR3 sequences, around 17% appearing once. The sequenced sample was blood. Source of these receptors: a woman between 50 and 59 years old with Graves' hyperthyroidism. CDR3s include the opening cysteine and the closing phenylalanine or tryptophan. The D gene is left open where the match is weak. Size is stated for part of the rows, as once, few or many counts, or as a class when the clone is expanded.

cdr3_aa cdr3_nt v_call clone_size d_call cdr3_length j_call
CASSFFGTGETEAFF TGCGCCAGCAGCTTTTTCGGAACAGGGGAAACTGAAGCTTTCTTT TRBV5-1 few TRBD1 15 TRBJ1-1
CAWSRSLARGQPQHF TGTGCCTGGAGTAGGAGTCTTGCCCGAGGTCAGCCCCAGCATTTT TRBV30 few NA 15 TRBJ1-5
CASSQDFSGTYEQYF TGCGCCAGCAGCCAAGATTTTAGCGGTACCTACGAGCAGTACTTC TRBV4-1 few NA 15 TRBJ2-7
CSAGAGQGNEKLFF TGCAGTGCTGGGGCGGGACAGGGAAATGAAAAACTGTTTTTT TRBV20-1 many TRBD1 14 TRBJ1-4
CASSQTNEQYF TGTGCCAGCAGCCAGACCAACGAGCAGTACTTC TRBV5-6 few NA 11 TRBJ2-7
CASSLELLAKNIQYF TGTGCCAGCAGCTTGGAGCTCCTAGCCAAAAACATTCAGTACTTC TRBV7-9 many NA 15 TRBJ2-4
CASAKGQLGQPQHF TGTGCCAGCGCGAAGGGGCAGCTGGGTCAGCCCCAGCATTTT TRBV12-3/TRBV12-4 NA NA 14 TRBJ1-5
CASTLRFDHEQYF TGTGCCAGCACGCTCCGGTTCGACCACGAGCAGTACTTC TRBV6-1 few NA 13 TRBJ2-7
CAGSLLTAGAINEQFF TGTGCCGGCAGCTTATTGACCGCAGGAGCTATCAATGAGCAGTTCTTC TRBV7-9 NA NA 16 TRBJ2-1
CASMDRSLTVSYGYTF TGTGCCAGTATGGACAGGTCACTGACTGTGAGCTATGGCTACACCTTC TRBV19 few TRBD1 16 TRBJ1-2
CASSLINRGQDKTYEQYF TGTGCCAGCAGCTTAATAAACCGGGGGCAGGACAAAACCTACGAGCAGTACTTC TRBV11-2 many NA 18 TRBJ2-7
CASSPFEYRGNGYTF TGTGCCAGCAGCCCTTTTGAGTACAGGGGAAATGGCTACACCTTC TRBV12-3/TRBV12-4 NA TRBD1 15 TRBJ1-2
CASIATGLGRVGEQYF TGTGCCAGCATCGCAACGGGACTAGGACGGGTGGGCGAGCAGTACTTC TRBV28 NA TRBD2 16 TRBJ2-7
CATSRGDRKETQYF TGTGCCACCAGCAGAGGGGACAGGAAAGAGACCCAGTACTTC TRBV15 many TRBD1 14 TRBJ2-5
CASSRGQGADYEQYF TGTGCCAGCAGCCGTGGACAGGGGGCGGATTACGAGCAGTACTTC TRBV13 many TRBD1 15 TRBJ2-7
CASDITDTQYF TGTGCTAGTGATATAACAGATACGCAGTATTTT TRBV12-5 many NA 11 TRBJ2-3
CASSSGMSLTDTQYF TGTGCCAGCAGTTCGGGAATGTCCCTCACAGATACGCAGTATTTT TRBV27 many NA 15 TRBJ2-3
CASSFRTSGSFSFLYEQFF TGTGCCAGCAGTTTTAGGACTAGCGGGAGTTTTAGTTTCCTTTATGAGCAGTTCTTC TRBV28 many TRBD2 19 TRBJ2-1
CAWSRDPLLQFF TGTGCCTGGAGTAGGGACCCCCTCCTGCAGTTCTTC TRBV30 NA NA 12 TRBJ2-1